The 16 T cell receptor beta chains given below trace back to one sample, sequenced in a study of T-cell memory formation after mild COVID-19. TCRdb re-called the 5' RACE reads through MiXCR, storing one row per CDR3 protein. The repertoire includes 270,000 or so distinct CDR3 sequences, about 20% of them detected once, and more than 20% sits in the top ten. Sequenced material: PBMCs or a T cell subset sorted from them (not recorded which). These TCRs come from a man aged 18-30 years who had mild COVID-19 (a few samples of this study predate the infection). Cell type and time point are not known.

Many counts were recorded for this clonotype. This rearrangement joins TRBV6-4 to TRBJ2-3, with 11 bases identical to TRBD2. The CDR3 runs 16 residues. With V trimmed by 3 bases and J by 2 bases, 4 bases remained unmatched. Germline values: CDR1 MRHNA, CDR2 SNTAGT. The CDR3 protein is CASSESSGGPTDTQYF. CDR3 in DNA: TGTGCCAGCAGTGAGTCTAGCGGGGGGCCCACAGATACGCAGTATTTT.

The chain joins TRBV20-1 to TRBJ2-3; a weak D match, TRBD1 (6 bases). Trimming left V 6 bases short and J 2 bases short, with 12 bases between. Germline CDR1 reads DFQATT; CDR2 reads SNEGSKA (reference sequence). The CDR3 runs to 13 residues. CDR3 nucleotide sequence: TGCAGTGCCGGGACATACTCCACAGATACGCAGTATTTT. Encoded protein: CSAGTYSTDTQYF.

The chain joins TRBV18 to TRBJ1-5; D gene uncertain. This CDR3 has 14 amino acids. CDR1 is KGHSH and CDR2 is LQKENI in the germline V gene. The V and J ends lost 4 bases and 4 bases respectively, with 11 bases between them. This CDR3 reads CASSLASINQPQHF. The CDR3 region has the DNA TGTGCCAGCTCACTTGCTTCTATAAATCAGCCCCAGCATTTT. The entire variable domain, with the rest obtained from reference TRBV18 and TRBJ1-5, is as follows: NAGVMQNPRHLVRRRGQEARLRCSPMKGHSHVYWYRQLPEEGLKFMVYLQKENIIDESGMPKERFSAEFPKEGPSILRIQQVVRGDSAAYFCASSLASINQPQHFGDGTRLSIL.

This clonotype has only a few counts. The chain uses TRBV29-1 and TRBJ2-1, with D possibly being TRBD2 (6 bases). This CDR3 comprises 13 residues. Trimming pared 7 bases from V and 8 bases from J, leaving 18 bases between. Germline CDR1 and CDR2: SQVTM and ANQGSEA. CDR3 DNA: TGCAGCGCCACGTCTGGCTGGAGGGATGAGCAGTTCTTC. Protein: CSATSGWRDEQFF.

This clonotype showed up just a few times. The chain joins TRBV4-3 to TRBJ1-1; tentatively, D is TRBD1 (6 bases). The CDR3 totals 17 residues. The V end lost 4 bases, the J end lost 4 bases, and 22 bases lay between the germline ends. Germline V lookup: CDR1 LGHNA, CDR2 YSLEER. CDR3 protein: CASSPTAHTGAFTEAFF. The DNA of the CDR3 is TGCGCCAGCAGCCCTACCGCCCACACGGGGGCGTTCACTGAAGCTTTCTTT.

This chain uses TRBV11-2 with TRBJ1-2, with D hard to call. Trimming left V 2 bases short and J 3 bases short, with 10 bases between. The CDR3 is 14 amino acids. CDR1 is SGHAT and CDR2 is FQNNGV in the germline V gene. The CDR3 here is CASSLSSQDYGYTF. The CDR3, as DNA: TGTGCCAGCAGCTTAAGTAGTCAGGACTATGGCTACACCTTC.

This clonotype showed up many times. The V gene is TRBV5-1, the J gene TRBJ2-1; D gene unclear. Germline V lookup: CDR1 SGHRS, CDR2 YFSETQ. CDR3 size: 15 residues. V was cut by 0 bases and J by 3 bases, with 10 bases left in between. The CDR3 sequence is CASSLASSYYNEQFF. In nucleotides, the CDR3 is TGCGCCAGCAGCTTGGCATCCAGTTACTACAATGAGCAGTTCTTC.

The chain has TRBV12-3 or TRBV12-4 and TRBJ1-2; D possibly corresponds to TRBD1 (5 bases). Trimming pared 6 bases from V and 4 bases from J, leaving 15 bases between. The CDR3 runs to 14 residues. CDR3 sequence reads: CASSYGTGFYGYTF. Here the CDR3 DNA reads TGTGCCAGCAGCTATGGGACGGGTTTCTATGGCTACACCTTC.

The CDR3 loop is CASSRPGRGNEQFF. The CDR3 nucleotides read TGTGCCAGCAGCCGACCCGGCAGGGGGAATGAGCAGTTCTTC. The chain uses TRBV7-2 and TRBJ2-1, with TRBD1 identical over 7 bases. Germline V lookup: CDR1 SGHTA, CDR2 FQGNSA. The length of the CDR3 is 14 residues. J lost 7 bases, V lost 5 bases, and 8 bases had no gene match.

CDR3 coding DNA: TGCGCCAGCAGCGGGGGGACGTCGTATACGGGGGAGACCCAGTACTTC. As protein: CASSGGTSYTGETQYF. V gene TRBV5-1 combines with J gene TRBJ2-5; a possible D gene is TRBD2 (6 bases). V dropped 4 bases and J dropped 5 bases, with 21 bases sitting between them. CDR1 SGHRS and CDR2 YFSETQ come from the germline V gene. The CDR3 has 16 residues.

The CDR3 sequence: CASSARGTQYF. CDR3 coding DNA: TGTGCCAGCAGTGCCCGGGGGACCCAGTACTTC. The chain combines TRBV12-3 or TRBV12-4 with TRBJ2-5, with D possibly matching TRBD2 (5 bases). There are 11 residues in the CDR3. Trimming left V 5 bases short and J 7 bases short, with 8 bases between.

This clonotype has just a few counts. The chain employs TRBV20-1 and TRBJ1-1, with D unclear. The germline V and J ends were trimmed by 0 bases and 4 bases, with 9 bases remaining between them. Germline CDR1 is DFQATT and CDR2 is SNEGSKA (reference sequence). The CDR3 is made up of 13 amino acids. Here the CDR3 DNA reads TGCAGTGCTAGAGACCTCCGGGGCACTGAAGCTTTCTTT. Translating gives CSARDLRGTEAFF.

In this sample, this clonotype turned up a few times. The genes are TRBV12-3 or TRBV12-4 and TRBJ2-7, with D possibly TRBD1 on 5 matching bases. V was clipped by 3 bases and J by 10 bases, with 13 bases between them. The CDR3 contains 12 residues. For the CDR3, the DNA is TGTGCCAGCAGTTTCCCAGGGTCGGCCCAGTACTTC. Encoded protein: CASSFPGSAQYF.

Remarks on this clonotype: A read error may produce the germline difference seen at one junction end. V gene TRBV6-5 combines with J gene TRBJ1-6; the D gene is possibly TRBD1 (6 bases). This CDR3 is 15 amino acids long. The germline V gene encodes CDR1 MNHEY and CDR2 SVGAGI. The CDR3 protein is CSSSYDPQGHSPLHF. In nucleotides, the CDR3 is TGTTCCAGCAGTTACGATCCACAGGGACATTCACCCCTCCACTTT.

CDR3 region: CAWSVSGLGQPQHF. The CDR3 coding sequence is TGTGCCTGGAGTGTCTCAGGGTTAGGTCAGCCCCAGCATTTT. The chain combines TRBV30 with TRBJ1-5, with a tentative D call TRBD1 (5 bases). Deletions cut 0 bases from V and 6 bases from J, with 12 bases between. CDR1 and CDR2 from the germline V gene are GTSNPN and SVGIG (reference sequence). CDR3 length: 14 amino acids.

This sequence joins TRBV6-5 and TRBJ2-3; D possibly corresponds to TRBD1 (6 bases). The CDR3 covers 13 residues. Trimming took 4 bases from V and 6 from J, leaving 11 bases between them. In germline, CDR1 is MNHEY, CDR2 SVGAGI. CDR3 nucleotides: TGTGCCAGCAGTTCGGACAGTATCGATACGCAGTATTTT. Amino acids: CASSSDSIDTQYF.